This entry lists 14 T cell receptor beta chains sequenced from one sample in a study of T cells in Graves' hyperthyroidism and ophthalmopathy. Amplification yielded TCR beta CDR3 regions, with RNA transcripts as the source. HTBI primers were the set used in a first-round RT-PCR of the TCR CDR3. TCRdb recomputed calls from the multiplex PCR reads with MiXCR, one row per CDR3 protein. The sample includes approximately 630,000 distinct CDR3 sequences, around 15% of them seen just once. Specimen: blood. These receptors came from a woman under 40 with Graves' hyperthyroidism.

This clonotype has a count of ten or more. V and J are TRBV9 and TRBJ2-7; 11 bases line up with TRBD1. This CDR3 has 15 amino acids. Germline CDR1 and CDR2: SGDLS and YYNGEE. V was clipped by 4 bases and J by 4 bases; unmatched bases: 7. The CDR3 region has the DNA TGTGCCAGCAGCCGAGGACAGGGGGCTACTTACGAGCAGTACTTC. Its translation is CASSRGQGATYEQYF.

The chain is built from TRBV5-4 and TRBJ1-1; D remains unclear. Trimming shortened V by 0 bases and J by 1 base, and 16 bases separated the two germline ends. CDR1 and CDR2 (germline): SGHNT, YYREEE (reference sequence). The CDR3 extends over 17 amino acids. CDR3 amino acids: CASSLGASLSTNTEAFF. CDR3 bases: TGTGCCAGCAGCTTGGGGGCCAGTTTATCTACGAACACTGAAGCTTTCTTT.

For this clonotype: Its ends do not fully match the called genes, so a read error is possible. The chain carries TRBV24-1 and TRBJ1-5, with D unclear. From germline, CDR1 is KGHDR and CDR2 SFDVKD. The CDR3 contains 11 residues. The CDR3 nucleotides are TGTGCCGCCAGACGAAGGTGGCCCCAGCATTTT. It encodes CAARRRWPQHF.

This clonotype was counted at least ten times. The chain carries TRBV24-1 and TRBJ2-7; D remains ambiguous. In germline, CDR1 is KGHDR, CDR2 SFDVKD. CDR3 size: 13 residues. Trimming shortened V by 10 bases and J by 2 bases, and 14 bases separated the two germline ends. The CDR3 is CATLPGPTYEQYF. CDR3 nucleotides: TGTGCCACACTCCCAGGACCAACCTACGAGCAGTACTTC.

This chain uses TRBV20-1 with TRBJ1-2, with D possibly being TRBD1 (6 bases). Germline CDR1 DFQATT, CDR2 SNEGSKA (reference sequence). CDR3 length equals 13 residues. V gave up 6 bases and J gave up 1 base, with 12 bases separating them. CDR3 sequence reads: CSATGLFNYGYTF. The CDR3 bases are TGCAGTGCCACAGGGTTATTTAACTATGGCTACACCTTC.

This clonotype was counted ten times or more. This chain's CDR3 is CATMLAGEETQYF. DNA for the CDR3: TGTGCCACCATGCTGGCGGGAGAGGAGACCCAGTACTTC. This chain connects TRBV24-1 to TRBJ2-5, with 7 bases aligning to TRBD2. The CDR3 runs 13 residues. Germline V gene data show CDR1 as KGHDR and CDR2 as SFDVKD. The V segment lost 8 bases and the J segment 5 bases; nucleotides outside the gene matches: 7.

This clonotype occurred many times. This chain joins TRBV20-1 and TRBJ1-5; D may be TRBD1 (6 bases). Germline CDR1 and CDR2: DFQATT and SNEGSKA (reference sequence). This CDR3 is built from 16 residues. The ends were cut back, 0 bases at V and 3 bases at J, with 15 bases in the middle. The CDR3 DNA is TGCAGTGCTAGAGAACCGACAGGCTCTGACAATCAGCCCCAGCATTTT. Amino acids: CSAREPTGSDNQPQHF.

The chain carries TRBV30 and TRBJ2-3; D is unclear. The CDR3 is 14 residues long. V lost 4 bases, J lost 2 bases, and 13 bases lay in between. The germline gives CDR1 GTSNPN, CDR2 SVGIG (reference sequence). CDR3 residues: CAWTNLGPTDTQYF. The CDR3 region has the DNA TGTGCCTGGACTAACTTGGGCCCCACAGATACGCAGTATTTT.

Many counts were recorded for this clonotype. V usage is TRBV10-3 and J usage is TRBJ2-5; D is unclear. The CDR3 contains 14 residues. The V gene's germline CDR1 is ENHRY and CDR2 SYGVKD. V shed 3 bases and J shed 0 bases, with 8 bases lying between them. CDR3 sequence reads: CAISEEVHQETQYF. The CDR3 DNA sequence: TGTGCCATCAGTGAAGAGGTCCACCAAGAGACCCAGTACTTC.

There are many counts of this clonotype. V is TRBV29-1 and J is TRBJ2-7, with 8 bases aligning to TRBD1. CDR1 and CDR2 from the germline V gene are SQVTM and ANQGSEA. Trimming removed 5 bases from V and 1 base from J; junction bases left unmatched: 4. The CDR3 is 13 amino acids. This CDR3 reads CSVHTGGSYEQYF. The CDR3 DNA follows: TGCAGCGTTCATACAGGGGGATCCTACGAGCAGTACTTC.

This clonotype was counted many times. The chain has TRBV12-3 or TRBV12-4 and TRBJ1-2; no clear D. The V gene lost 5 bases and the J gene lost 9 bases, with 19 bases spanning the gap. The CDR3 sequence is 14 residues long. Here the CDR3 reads CASSPIGPVMRYTF. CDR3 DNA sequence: TGTGCCAGCAGTCCGATTGGGCCGGTAATGCGCTACACCTTC.

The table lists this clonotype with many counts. This CDR3 reads CASSLHGAGEYNEQFF. The CDR3 bases are TGTGCCAGCAGTCTCCATGGGGCGGGGGAATACAATGAGCAGTTCTTC. The chain combines TRBV28 with TRBJ2-1; TRBD2 matches at 7 bases. This CDR3 is built from 16 residues. Germline V gene lookup returns CDR1 MDHEN and CDR2 SYDVKM. V lost 5 bases to trimming and J lost 4 bases; unmatched junction nucleotides: 11.

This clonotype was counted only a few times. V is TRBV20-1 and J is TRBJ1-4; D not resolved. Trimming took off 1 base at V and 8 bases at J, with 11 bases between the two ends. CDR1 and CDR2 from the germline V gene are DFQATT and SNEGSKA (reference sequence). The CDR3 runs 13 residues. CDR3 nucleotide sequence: TGCAGTGCTAGAGTTGGCCCCGGGGAAAAACTGTTTTTT. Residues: CSARVGPGEKLFF.

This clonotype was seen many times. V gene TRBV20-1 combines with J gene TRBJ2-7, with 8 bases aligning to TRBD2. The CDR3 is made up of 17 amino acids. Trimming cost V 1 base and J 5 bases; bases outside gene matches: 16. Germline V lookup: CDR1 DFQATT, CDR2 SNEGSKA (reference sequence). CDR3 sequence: CSARAPRGRSGSNEQYF. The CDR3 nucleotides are TGCAGTGCTAGAGCCCCTCGCGGCAGGAGCGGGAGTAACGAGCAGTACTTC.